This record covers a single T cell receptor beta chain. This entry is derived from a study of cytomegalovirus exposure and HLA in healthy donors. The J segment lost 1 base and the V segment lost 5 bases, leaving 8 bases of the junction unmatched. Germline V lookup: CDR1 ENHRY, CDR2 SYGVKD. This CDR3 is built from 16 residues. The PCR used 60 Vbeta and 13 Jbeta primers. TCRdb keeps only in-frame clones here, not all; method: immunoSEQ multiplex PCR. The sample consists of 150,000 or so clones, 55% to 75% of them appearing once. The specimen sequenced was PBMCs. The source of this sequence is a human donor in good health. V usage is TRBV10-3 and J usage is TRBJ1-1; TRBD1 matches 9 bases. CDR3 sequence: CAISTGTGRRNTEAFF. DNA of the CDR3: TGTGCCATCAGTACCGGGACAGGGAGGAGGAACACTGAAGCTTTCTTT.